This T cell receptor beta chain was documented in a study of CD8+ T cells in alopecia areata. Regarding treatment: oral pan-JAK inhibitor, 5-10 mg twice daily. Trimming pared 5 bases from V and 0 bases from J, leaving 8 bases between. The CDR3 contains 15 residues. Germline lookup yields CDR1 SEHNR and CDR2 FQNEAQ (reference sequence). RNA was isolated and reverse transcribed to cDNA, the sequencing template. Sequencing was performed with immunoSEQ multiplex PCR; in TCRdb, only in-frame clones are kept and a portion is missing. The table has 150,000 to 250,000 clones, 55% to 75% seen once; the top ten hold about 5%. Overall study findings and caveats: Lesional scalp, especially alopecia totalis/universalis, showed higher clonality than normal scalp. Patients displayed less clarity in TCR sharing than mice, a finding possibly related to HLA.

Of note for this clone: Antigen unknown.

The TCR comes from a human donor with alopecia areata. This chain connects TRBV7-9 to TRBJ2-6; no clear D. The sequenced sample was CD4+ T cells sorted from blood, obtained at week 24, from a patient treated with tofacitinib. The CDR3 here is CASSLKTSGANVLTF. For the CDR3, the DNA is TGTGCCAGCAGCCTGAAGACCTCTGGGGCCAACGTCCTGACTTTC. Complete variable domain (other parts from reference TRBV7-9 and TRBJ2-6): DTGVSQNPRHKITKRGQNVTFRCDPISEHNRLYWYRQTLGQGPEFLTYFQNEAQLEKSRLLSDRFSAERPKGSFSTLEIQRTEQGDSAMYLCASSLKTSGANVLTFGAGSRLTVL.